The clone carrying this T cell receptor (beta chain) has a handful of counts. As it was prepared, the TCRbeta library received unique molecular identifiers. TCRdb analysed the PCR reads with MiXCR anew, one entry per CDR3 protein. Counted here are about 540,000 distinct CDR3 sequences, around 16% occurring once; the ten biggest clones make up 3.3%. The data belong to a study of T-cell reconstitution after alpha-beta-depleted transplantation in children. V lost 0 bases, J lost 3 bases, and 9 bases stayed unmatched. The V gene's germline CDR1 is MNHEY and CDR2 SVGAGI. This CDR3 is 18 amino acids long. The rearrangement uses TRBV6-5 and TRBJ2-1; 9 positions match TRBD2. The TCR sequence derives from a human donor who donated a stem cell graft to a child with acute lymphoblastic leukemia. The source was PBMCs from the stem cell graft donor, collected from the stem cell graft. This CDR3 reads CASSYSFSAGGFYNEQFF. DNA of the CDR3: TGTGCCAGCAGTTACTCGTTTTCAGCGGGGGGATTCTACAATGAGCAGTTCTTC.